Listed below are T cell receptor beta chains from one sample, sequenced in a study of cytomegalovirus exposure and HLA in healthy donors. Profiled with immunoSEQ multiplex PCR; TCRdb holds only in-frame clones, not every one. The sample contains approximately 190,000 clones, 77% of which appear only once. The material sequenced was PBMCs. Every receptor here comes from a woman in her 30s in good health and CMV-seropositive. Both conserved end residues are part of each CDR3. D genes are given only for firm matches. Size values are once, few and many counts, or a class for expanded clones, and some rows have none.

12	TRBV30	TRBJ1-2	few	TRBD1	CAWSVQGYGYTF	TGTGCCTGGAGTGTACAGGGGTATGGCTACACCTTC
15	TRBV7-2	TRBJ2-5	.	TRBD2	CASSTSSGTQETQYF	TGTGCCAGCAGCACCTCCAGCGGGACCCAAGAGACCCAGTACTTC
18	TRBV19	TRBJ2-2	few	TRBD1	CASSIAGQGRLGTGELFF	TGTGCCAGTAGTATAGCCGGACAGGGAAGATTAGGCACCGGGGAGCTGTTTTTT
16	TRBV4-2	TRBJ2-7	.	TRBD1	CASSHQSTGAAYEQYF	TGTGCCAGCAGCCACCAATCGACAGGGGCGGCCTACGAGCAGTACTTC
14	TRBV28	TRBJ2-7	.	TRBD2	CASSSGGDSYEQYF	TGTGCCAGCAGTAGCGGGGGCGATTCCTACGAGCAGTACTTC
15	TRBV6-5	TRBJ2-2	.	TRBD2	CASSYGGAGGRELFF	TGTGCCAGCAGTTACGGGGGAGCGGGGGGGAGGGAGCTGTTTTTT
16	TRBV15	TRBJ2-7	.	TRBD2	CATSRGGTSGRYEQYF	TGTGCCACCAGCAGAGGTGGGACTAGCGGGAGGTACGAGCAGTACTTC
14	TRBV5-4	TRBJ2-7	few	.	CASSLARSDYEQYF	TGTGCCAGCAGCTTGGCCCGGTCAGACTACGAGCAGTACTTC
11	TRBV30	TRBJ2-7	.	TRBD1	CAWTDRAEQYF	TGTGCCTGGACCGACAGGGCCGAGCAGTACTTC
15	TRBV15	TRBJ2-7	.	TRBD2	CATSRLAGGINEQYF	TGTGCCACCAGCCGACTAGCGGGGGGGATCAACGAGCAGTACTTC
14	TRBV19	TRBJ2-7	.	.	CASSPTTGRSEQYF	TGTGCCAGTAGTCCGACGACAGGGAGGAGCGAGCAGTACTTC
13	TRBV4-1	TRBJ1-2	.	.	CASSEPGGYGYTF	TGCGCCAGTTCCGAGCCGGGTGGCTATGGCTACACCTTC
12	TRBV29-1	TRBJ1-1	few	.	CSGCEGGAEAFF	TGCAGCGGATGCGAGGGGGGGGCTGAAGCTTTCTTT
16	TRBV28	TRBJ2-2	.	TRBD1	CAGRTLGQGVPGELFF	TGTGCCGGCCGAACCCTGGGACAGGGGGTGCCCGGGGAGCTGTTTTTT
14	TRBV4-2	TRBJ2-7	.	.	CASSQDRQSYEQYF	TGTGCCAGCAGCCAAGATCGACAGTCCTACGAGCAGTACTTC
13	TRBV6-1	TRBJ1-2	.	TRBD1	CASSGGTGLDYTF	TGTGCCAGCAGTGGGGGGACAGGCTTAGACTACACCTTC
15	TRBV28	TRBJ1-1	.	.	CASSPREGRGTEAFF	TGTGCCAGCAGTCCTCGGGAGGGAAGGGGGACTGAAGCTTTCTTT
14	TRBV7-2	TRBJ2-1	.	TRBD2	CASSFWGGYNEQFF	TGTGCCAGCAGCTTTTGGGGGGGATACAATGAGCAGTTCTTC
14	TRBV6-6	TRBJ2-2	.	.	CASSPPRDTGELFF	TGTGCCAGCAGCCCTCCTAGAGACACCGGGGAGCTGTTTTTT
15	TRBV18	TRBJ2-7	.	TRBD2	CASSPGTSLLYEQYF	TGTGCCAGCTCACCAGGGACTAGCCTTCTCTACGAGCAGTACTTC
17	TRBV7-9	TRBJ2-2	.	TRBD2	CASNEYSGTRNTGELFF	TGTGCCAGCAACGAATACTCCGGGACTAGAAACACCGGGGAGCTGTTTTTT
14	TRBV4-1	TRBJ2-5	once	.	CASSTRQSQETQYF	TGCGCCAGCAGCACCCGACAGTCCCAAGAGACCCAGTACTTC
14	TRBV6-5	TRBJ1-1	.	.	CASSYRESNTEAFF	TGTGCCAGCAGTTACCGGGAATCGAACACTGAAGCTTTCTTT
13	TRBV19	TRBJ2-7	few	.	CASRVGGANEQYF	TGTGCCAGTAGGGTCGGAGGGGCCAACGAGCAGTACTTC
14	TRBV18	TRBJ2-3	.	.	CASSPGGLGDTQYF	TGTGCCAGCTCACCAGGGGGACTCGGAGATACGCAGTATTTT
12	TRBV5-1	TRBJ2-3	.	.	CASSLDRAAQYF	TGCGCCAGCAGCTTGGACCGAGCCGCGCAGTATTTT
12	TRBV28	TRBJ2-7	.	TRBD1	CASRGQSYEQYF	TGTGCCAGCAGGGGACAGTCCTACGAGCAGTACTTC
14	TRBV7-2	TRBJ2-1	.	.	CASSWDTSYNEQFF	TGTGCCAGCAGCTGGGACACCTCCTACAATGAGCAGTTCTTC
16	TRBV19	TRBJ1-1	.	.	CASKVWRESVNTEAFF	TGTGCCAGTAAAGTATGGAGGGAATCGGTGAACACTGAAGCTTTCTTT
15	TRBV19	TRBJ1-2	.	TRBD1	CASRSAYRGEYGYTF	TGTGCCAGTAGATCCGCCTACAGGGGGGAGTATGGCTACACCTTC
14	TRBV18	TRBJ1-2	.	TRBD1	CASSQGTGNYGYTF	TGTGCCAGCTCACAGGGGACAGGGAACTATGGCTACACCTTC
15	TRBV5-5	TRBJ2-5	.	.	CASSLVWGGEETQYF	TGTGCCAGCAGCTTGGTATGGGGCGGGGAAGAGACCCAGTACTTC